This T cell receptor (beta chain) was recovered during a study of blood T cells in healthy people across ages. This clonotype has a handful of counts. As yet, its antigen is unknown. Trimming took off 3 bases at V and 2 bases at J, with 9 bases between the two ends. From germline, CDR1 is SQVTM and CDR2 ANQGSEA. This CDR3 contains 13 residues. A sample-barcoded 5' primer and a J-beta primer mix were used in a second PCR of roughly 7 to 12 cycles. Every cDNA molecule bore a tag from a template-switch adaptor containing 12 random nucleotides. TCRdb reprocessed the 5' RACE reads via MiXCR and lists one record per CDR3 protein. The data show about 1.1 million distinct CDR3 sequences, with approximately 38% seen just once and around 13% held by the top ten. Investigators took 8 to 10 milliliters of peripheral blood from every donor. Isolating PBMCs gave at least 6 million of these cells per sample. Study-wide results and caveats: Diversity figures derived from one million T cells were judged to underestimate the true value.

The TCR was taken from a man aged 18 to 30 in good health. Source material: blood. The chain links TRBV29-1 to TRBJ2-3; maybe TRBD1 (5 bases). The CDR3 is CSVDRQITDTQYF. CDR3 DNA sequence: TGCAGCGTTGACAGACAGATCACAGATACGCAGTATTTT.